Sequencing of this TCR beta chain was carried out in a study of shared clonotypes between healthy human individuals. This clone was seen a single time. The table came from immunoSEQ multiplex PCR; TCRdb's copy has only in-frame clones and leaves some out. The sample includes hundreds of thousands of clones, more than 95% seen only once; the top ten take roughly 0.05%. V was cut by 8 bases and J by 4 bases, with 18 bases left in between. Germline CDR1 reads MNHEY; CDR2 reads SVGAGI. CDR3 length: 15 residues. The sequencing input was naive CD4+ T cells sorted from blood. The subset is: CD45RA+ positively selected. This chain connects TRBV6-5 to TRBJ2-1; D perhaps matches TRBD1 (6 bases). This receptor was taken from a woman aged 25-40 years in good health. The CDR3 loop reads CASQTGRGLYNEQFF. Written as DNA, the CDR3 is TGTGCCAGCCAAACGGGCAGGGGCCTTTACAATGAGCAGTTCTTC.